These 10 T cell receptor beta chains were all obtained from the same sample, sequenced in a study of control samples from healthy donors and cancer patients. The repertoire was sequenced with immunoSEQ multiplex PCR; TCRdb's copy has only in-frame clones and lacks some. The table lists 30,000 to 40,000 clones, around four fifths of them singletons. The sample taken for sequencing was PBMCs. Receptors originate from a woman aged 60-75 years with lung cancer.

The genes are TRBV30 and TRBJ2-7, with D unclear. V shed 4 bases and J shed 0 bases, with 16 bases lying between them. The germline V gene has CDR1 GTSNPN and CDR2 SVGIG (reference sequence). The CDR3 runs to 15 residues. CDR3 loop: CAWTLHLLSSYEQYF. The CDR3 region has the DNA TGTGCCTGGACTCTTCATCTTTTGAGCTCCTACGAGCAGTACTTC.

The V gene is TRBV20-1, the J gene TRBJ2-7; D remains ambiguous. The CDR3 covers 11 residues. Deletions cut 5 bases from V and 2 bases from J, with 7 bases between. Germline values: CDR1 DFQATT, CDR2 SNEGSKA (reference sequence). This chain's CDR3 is CSAPAPYEQYF. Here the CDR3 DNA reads TGCAGTGCTCCAGCACCCTACGAGCAGTACTTC.

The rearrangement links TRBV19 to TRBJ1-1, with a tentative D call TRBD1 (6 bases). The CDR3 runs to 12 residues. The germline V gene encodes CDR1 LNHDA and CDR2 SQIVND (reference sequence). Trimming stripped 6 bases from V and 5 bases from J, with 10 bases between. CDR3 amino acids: CASRTGQTEAFF. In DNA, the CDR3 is TGTGCCAGTAGGACCGGACAGACTGAAGCTTTCTTT.

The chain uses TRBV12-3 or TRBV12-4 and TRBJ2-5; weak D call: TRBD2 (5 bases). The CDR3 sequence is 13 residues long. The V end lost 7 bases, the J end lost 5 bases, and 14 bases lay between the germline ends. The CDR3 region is CASTWTPGETQYF. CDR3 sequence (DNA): TGTGCCAGCACCTGGACCCCGGGGGAGACCCAGTACTTC.

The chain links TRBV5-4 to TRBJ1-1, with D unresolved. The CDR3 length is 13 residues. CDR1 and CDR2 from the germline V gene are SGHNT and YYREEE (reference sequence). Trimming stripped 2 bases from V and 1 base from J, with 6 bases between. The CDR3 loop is CASSLGANTEAFF. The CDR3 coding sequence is TGTGCCAGCAGCTTAGGAGCGAACACTGAAGCTTTCTTT.

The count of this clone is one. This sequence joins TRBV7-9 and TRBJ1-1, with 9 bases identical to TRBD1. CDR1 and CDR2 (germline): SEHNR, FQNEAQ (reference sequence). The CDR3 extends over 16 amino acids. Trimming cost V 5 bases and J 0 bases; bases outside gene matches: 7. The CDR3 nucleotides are TGTGCCAGCAGCACTAGGACAGGGGCCCTGAACACTGAAGCTTTCTTT. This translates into CASSTRTGALNTEAFF.

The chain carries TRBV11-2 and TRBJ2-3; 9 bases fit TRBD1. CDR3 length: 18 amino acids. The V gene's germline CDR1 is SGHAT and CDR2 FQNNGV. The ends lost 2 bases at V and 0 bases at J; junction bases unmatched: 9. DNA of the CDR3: TGTGCCAGCAGCTTAACGACAGGGGGGCCGCCTAGCACAGATACGCAGTATTTT. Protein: CASSLTTGGPPSTDTQYF.

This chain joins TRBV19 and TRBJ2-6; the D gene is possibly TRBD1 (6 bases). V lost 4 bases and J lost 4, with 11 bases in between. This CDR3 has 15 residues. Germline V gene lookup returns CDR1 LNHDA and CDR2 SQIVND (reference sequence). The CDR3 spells CASSTDSSGANVLTF. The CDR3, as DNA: TGTGCCAGTAGTACGGACAGCTCCGGGGCCAACGTCCTGACTTTC. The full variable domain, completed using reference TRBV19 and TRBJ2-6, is DGGITQSPKYLFRKEGQNVTLSCEQNLNHDAMYWYRQDPGQGLRLIYYSQIVNDFQKGDIAEGYSVSREKKESFPLTVTSAQKNPTAFYLCASSTDSSGANVLTFGAGSRLTVL.

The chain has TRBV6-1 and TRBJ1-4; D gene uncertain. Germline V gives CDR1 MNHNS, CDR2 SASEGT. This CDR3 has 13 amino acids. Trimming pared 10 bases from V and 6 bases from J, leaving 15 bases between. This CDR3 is CATATSIHEKLFF. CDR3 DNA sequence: TGTGCCACTGCGACATCCATTCATGAAAAACTGTTTTTT.

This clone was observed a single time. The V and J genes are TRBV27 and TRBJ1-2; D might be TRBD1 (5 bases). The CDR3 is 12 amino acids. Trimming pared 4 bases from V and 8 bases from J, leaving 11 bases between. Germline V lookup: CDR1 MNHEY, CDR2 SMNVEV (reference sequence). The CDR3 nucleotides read TGTGCCAGCAGTTCTACCGGGGCGGGCTACACCTTC. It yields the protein CASSSTGAGYTF.